This is a list of T cell receptor beta chains from one sample in a study of cytomegalovirus exposure and HLA in healthy donors. TCRdb's table, derived via immunoSEQ multiplex PCR, lists solely in-frame clones and lacks some. Of 110,000 or so clones detected, around nine tenths appear once; the ten largest clones hold around 4.5%. Input material: PBMCs. The source is a man aged 18-30 years in good health and CMV-seropositive. Both conserved end residues are part of each CDR3. The D gene is left open where the match is weak. Clone size is stated in some rows and not others, as once, few, many or a class when expanded.

clone_size,j_call,d_call,v_call,cdr3_nt,cdr3_aa
NA,TRBJ2-3,TRBD1,TRBV10-1,TGCGCCAGCAGTACCGGGACAGTTTCAGAAGATACGCAGTATTTT,CASSTGTVSEDTQYF
NA,TRBJ2-2,TRBD1,TRBV2,TGTGCCAGCAGGGGGGACAGTCCCACCGGGGAGCTGTTTTTT,CASRGDSPTGELFF
NA,TRBJ2-2,NA,TRBV21-1,TGTGCCAGCAGCCGATGTTCAGGGGGGCGAACCGGGGAGCTGTTTTTT,CASSRCSGGRTGELFF
NA,TRBJ2-3,TRBD2,TRBV10-3,TGTGCCATCAGTGGCGGGAGGGAAGGCAGCACAGATACGCAGTATTTT,CAISGGREGSTDTQYF
few,TRBJ2-1,TRBD1,TRBV5-4,TGTGCCAGCAGCTTGAGAGGGACAGAGCCGTTCTTC,CASSLRGTEPFF
NA,TRBJ1-5,TRBD1,TRBV19,TGTGCCAGTAGTTCAGGGACAGGGGGTCAGCCCCAGCATTTT,CASSSGTGGQPQHF
NA,TRBJ2-7,NA,TRBV18,TGTGCCAGCTCACCACTGCAGGGTGGGGGGTACGAGCAGTACTTC,CASSPLQGGGYEQYF
few,TRBJ2-7,NA,TRBV11-3,TGTGCCAGCAGCTTATTCCGCGACAGCCACTACGAGCAGTACTTC,CASSLFRDSHYEQYF
NA,TRBJ1-5,NA,TRBV15,TGTGCCACCAGCAGAGGGGCCGAAAGGAATCAGCCCCAGCATTTT,CATSRGAERNQPQHF
NA,TRBJ1-1,NA,TRBV2,TGTGCCAGCAGTGAGGGCATCCAGACCCAAGCTTTCTTT,CASSEGIQTQAFF
once,TRBJ2-1,TRBD2,TRBV19,TGTGCCAGTAGTATAGTCCCTAGCGGGGGGCGAGAGCAGTTCTTC,CASSIVPSGGREQFF
NA,TRBJ1-2,NA,TRBV18,TGTGCCAGCTCACCCAAGTCGGGGAACTATGGCTACACCTTC,CASSPKSGNYGYTF
NA,TRBJ2-1,TRBD2,TRBV7-2,TGTGCCAGCAGCCCCAGCGGGGGTCGGTACAATGAGCAGTTCTTC,CASSPSGGRYNEQFF
few,TRBJ1-2,TRBD1,TRBV4-1,TGCGCCAGCAGCCAAGGGACAGGGAACTATGGCTACACCTTC,CASSQGTGNYGYTF
NA,TRBJ1-1,TRBD1,TRBV5-4,TGTGCCAGCAGCTCTCAGGGGGCGCCTGAAGCTTTCTTT,CASSSQGAPEAFF
NA,TRBJ2-2,TRBD2,TRBV11-2,TGTGCCAGCAGCTGGCAAAGCTTCGGTAGCGGGGAACTTACCGGGGAGCTGTTTTTT,CASSWQSFGSGELTGELFF
NA,TRBJ2-2,NA,TRBV7-8,TGTGCCAGCAGCTTCCAGTTCGGCGGGGGCCTAAACACCGGGGAGCTGTTTTTT,CASSFQFGGGLNTGELFF
NA,TRBJ1-6,NA,TRBV19,TGTGCCAGTAGTATACAAGTCAGGGCGGGATCACCCCTCCACTTT,CASSIQVRAGSPLHF
NA,TRBJ1-3,NA,TRBV20-1,TGCAGTGCAAACAGAGGAAACACCATATATTTT,CSANRGNTIYF
NA,TRBJ1-4,NA,TRBV2,TGTGCCAGCAGCCCCTGGACAGAGAATGAAAAACTGTTTTTT,CASSPWTENEKLFF
NA,TRBJ2-5,TRBD2,TRBV27,TGTGCCAGCAGTTTATTAGGTCCTAGCGGCTCAGAGACCCAGTACTTC,CASSLLGPSGSETQYF
NA,TRBJ1-4,TRBD1,TRBV19,TGTGCCAGTAGTATCCGACAGGGGGCGAATGGTGAAAAACTGTTTTTT,CASSIRQGANGEKLFF
NA,TRBJ1-1,NA,TRBV25-1,TGTGCCAGCAGTCCACCGACAGTACGAAACACTGAAGCTTTCTTT,CASSPPTVRNTEAFF
NA,TRBJ1-5,NA,TRBV6-1,TGTGCCAGCAGTGGGGGGGGCACCCAGCATTTT,CASSGGGTQHF
NA,TRBJ2-7,NA,TRBV29-1,TGCAGCGTTGAACGGGGTGGGGGGTACGAGCAGTACTTC,CSVERGGGYEQYF
NA,TRBJ2-2,NA,TRBV7-2,TGTGCCAGCAGCCCCAGGGCCGGCGGGGAGCTGTTTTTT,CASSPRAGGELFF
NA,TRBJ1-3,TRBD1,TRBV5-1,TGCGCCAGCAGCTTAGGACAGGGTGGAAACACCATATATTTT,CASSLGQGGNTIYF
NA,TRBJ1-2,NA,TRBV6-1,TGTGCCAGCAGGGTTAGGGGGACCGCCTATGGCTACACCTTC,CASRVRGTAYGYTF
few,TRBJ1-2,TRBD1,TRBV2,TGTGCCAGCAGTCCGGACAGGAAAAACGATGGCTACACCTTC,CASSPDRKNDGYTF
NA,TRBJ2-2,TRBD2,TRBV4-2,TGTGCCAGCAGCCAGGAGCGGGGGCGGAACACCGGGGAGCTGTTTTTT,CASSQERGRNTGELFF
NA,TRBJ1-2,TRBD1,TRBV27,TGTGCCAGCAATAGGGGGACAGGGGGAAACTATGGCTACACCTTC,CASNRGTGGNYGYTF
once,TRBJ2-5,NA,TRBV7-2,TGTGCCAGCAGCTTTATTCGAGACCAAGAGACCCAGTACTTC,CASSFIRDQETQYF
NA,TRBJ2-5,TRBD1,TRBV4-2,TGTGCCAGCAGCACCCGGGACAGGACCGAGACCCAGTACTTC,CASSTRDRTETQYF
few,TRBJ1-6,TRBD1,TRBV10-1,TGCGCCAGCAGTGGGACAGGGGGGAATTCACCCCTCCACTTT,CASSGTGGNSPLHF
NA,TRBJ1-1,TRBD1,TRBV18,TGTGCCAGCTCACCGGGACAGCCGAACACTGAAGCTTTCTTT,CASSPGQPNTEAFF
NA,TRBJ2-3,NA,TRBV5-4,TGTGCCAGCAGCTCGCCTGATAAAGGGGGAGGGCCCCGCACAGATACGCAGTATTTT,CASSSPDKGGGPRTDTQYF
NA,TRBJ2-2,NA,TRBV6-6,TGTGCCAGCAGTGTCATGGGGCCTAACACCGGGGAGCTGTTTTTT,CASSVMGPNTGELFF
once,TRBJ2-7,NA,TRBV28,TGTGCCAGCAGTTTATGGGGGGAGGCAGAGGCACGTTACTTC,CASSLWGEAEARYF
NA,TRBJ2-7,TRBD1,TRBV7-2,TGTGCCAGCAGCTCCCCGACAGGGTGGTACGAGCAGTACTTC,CASSSPTGWYEQYF
once,TRBJ1-3,NA,TRBV6-6,TGTGCCAGCAGCCCCCCGGGAGACTCTGGAAACACCATATATTTT,CASSPPGDSGNTIYF
NA,TRBJ1-1,NA,TRBV7-9,TGTGCCAGCAGCTCTCGGGAAGTTGGAATTGCTGAAGCTTTCTTT,CASSSREVGIAEAFF
NA,TRBJ1-1,NA,TRBV29-1,TGCAGCGTGGGAGGTTGGGGGGGCGGCACTGAAGCTTTCTTT,CSVGGWGGGTEAFF
NA,TRBJ1-1,TRBD1,TRBV27,TGTGCCAGCAGTTCCCCGGGACAGGGAACCTTTGAAGCTTTCTTT,CASSSPGQGTFEAFF
NA,TRBJ2-2,TRBD1,TRBV7-2,TGTGCCAGCAGCTTAGATGGACAGGGCAGCACCGGGGAGCTGTTTTTT,CASSLDGQGSTGELFF
NA,TRBJ1-1,NA,TRBV7-9,TGTGCCAGCAGCTTAGGGGTCCTTGGGGGGAAGATCACTGAAGCTTTCTTT,CASSLGVLGGKITEAFF
NA,TRBJ1-6,NA,TRBV27,TGTGCCAGCAGCCAACAGGGTAGCGCTTCACCCCTCCACTTT,CASSQQGSASPLHF
NA,TRBJ2-3,TRBD2,TRBV7-8,TGTGCCAGCAGCCTCGGACTAGCGGGGGGGATAACAGATACGCAGTATTTT,CASSLGLAGGITDTQYF
NA,TRBJ1-1,TRBD1,TRBV27,TGTGCCAGCAGTCATACAGGGGCTTGGTCTGAAGCTTTCTTT,CASSHTGAWSEAFF
once,TRBJ2-7,NA,TRBV14,TGTGCCAGCAGCCCCAAATCCACAGGGGAGCAGTACTTC,CASSPKSTGEQYF
NA,TRBJ1-5,NA,TRBV2,TGTGCCAGCAGTGAGCGGGCGTCCCTAAGGGTTCAGCCCCAGCATTTT,CASSERASLRVQPQHF